This T cell receptor (beta chain) was identified in a study of neurological immune-mediated disorders. The V end lost 6 bases, the J end lost 0 bases, and 17 bases lay between the germline ends. CDR3 length equals 16 residues. Ten or more counts support this clonotype. Its specificity is unknown. Notes on the study in general: As far as clinical or MRI features were concerned, none was associated with the multiple sclerosis repertoire cluster. HTLV-1-associated myelopathy ranked highest for TCR clonal expansion and multiple sclerosis lowest, beneath healthy controls.

Each TCR transcript was tagged with a 10-nucleotide random UMI during 5'RACE. The authors obtained over 200 million TCR-beta sequences from 15-18 subjects per sequencing run. MiXCR, run by TCRdb on the 5' RACE reads, gives a single entry per CDR3 protein. The table includes about 60,000 distinct CDR3 sequences, around 3.6% detected once. Sequenced: PBMCs. This chain connects TRBV12-3 or TRBV12-4 to TRBJ2-5, with D possibly TRBD2 on 6 matching bases. The receptor was derived from a man aged 25-45 years with multiple sclerosis. This chain's CDR3 is CASRNQGRGYQETQYF. The CDR3, as DNA: TGTGCCAGCAGAAACCAGGGACGGGGGTACCAAGAGACCCAGTACTTC.